This T cell receptor (beta chain) was identified in a study of blood T cells in healthy people across ages. On the study more broadly: Template-switching capture recovered about one barcoded beta molecule per two T cells.

The study's findings and limits: Unsorted PBMCs ruled out conclusive naive versus antigen-experienced comparison. A roughly linear fall in TCR beta diversity per million T cells was seen with increasing age.

V dropped 3 bases and J dropped 4; count of bases not matched to a gene: 10. The CDR3 covers 16 residues. Germline V gene sequence: CDR1 SQVTM, CDR2 ANQGSEA. Combining a sample-barcoded 5' primer with a J-beta primer mix, a second PCR ran for roughly 6 to 11 cycles. Per sample, CDR3-containing paired-end reads numbered at least 2.5 million. One entry per CDR3 protein results from TCRdb running MiXCR on the 5' RACE reads. In the table there are more than 1,400,000 distinct CDR3 sequences, 42% of which are singletons. As regards this clonotype: Its antigen is currently unknown.

This receptor was taken from a woman aged 18 to 35 in good health. Material: blood. The chain combines TRBV29-1 with TRBJ2-5; TRBD2 aligns across 11 bases. CDR3 region: CSVDPLSGGARETQYF. DNA for the CDR3: TGCAGCGTTGATCCCCTTAGCGGGGGGGCGCGAGAGACCCAGTACTTC.